This T cell receptor beta chain derives from a study of OX40 agonist ivuxolimab in advanced cancers. Study-wide context: The costimulatory receptor OX40 (CD134) was targeted by ivuxolimab, a fully human IgG2 agonistic monoclonal antibody. Intravenous ivuxolimab was administered to patients every 2 weeks at six dose levels: 0.01, 0.1, 0.3, 1.5, 3 and 10 mg/kg. Among the roughly 52 dose-escalation patients, some 20 had hepatocellular carcinoma, about 15 melanoma, 9 renal cell carcinoma and 9 head and neck cancer. A male proportion of nearly 85% and a mean age of 60 years, ranging from about 23 to 90, were recorded for the dose-escalation cohort. Patients were allowed to have had prior anti-PD-1, anti-PD-L1 or anti-CTLA-4 therapy, and around 40% of the dose-escalation patients had previously received checkpoint inhibitors. Partial responses occurred in three dose-escalation patients, of whom one had hepatocellular carcinoma and two had cutaneous melanoma. Peripheral TCRbeta sequencing was intended to test whether TCR sequence diversity was altered and clonal T-cell expansion was caused by ivuxolimab. The paper reports the monotherapy dose-escalation portion (N of about 54 patients) of the phase I ivuxolimab trial. What the authors observed across the whole study: Low levels of normalized T-cell clonal expansion were also shown by some nonresponding patients. Antigen specificity was not determined for the clonally expanded peripheral T cells. After ivuxolimab, more expanded clones were found on average in CD8+ T cells than in CD4+ T cells. At doses from 0.1 to 3.0 mg/kg, clonal expansion was seen in both CD4+ and CD8+ blood T cells between baseline and week 6. Partial responders in the 0.1-3.0 mg/kg groups had among the lowest normalized peripheral clonal expansion, especially among CD8+ T cells.

The trial excluded patients who had a history of autoimmune disease or who were on systemic immunosuppression. In every dose cohort, peripheral blood was drawn for TCR sequencing at baseline, cycle 4 day 1, and cycle 7 day 1. The samples were drawn from a first-in-human, open-label, multicenter phase I dose-escalation trial of ivuxolimab. Adults with locally advanced or metastatic melanoma, renal cell carcinoma, hepatocellular carcinoma or head and neck squamous cell carcinoma were enrolled in the trial. Before TCR sequencing, CD4+ T cells and CD8+ T cells were sorted from peripheral blood as separate populations. For sequencing of the TCRbeta CDR3 region, genomic DNA was extracted from the sorted cells. The immunoSEQ Assay was used for sequencing of TCRbeta CDR3 regions. What TCRdb holds here is the immuneACCESS table cut down to in-frame rearrangements. Part of the clones is not present; checked against another copy, under half of the missing clones reflect an unresolved V gene, and the others are unexplained. The sample yields more than 70,000 clones; about 85% were counted once. The ten largest make up 0.5% to 0.55% of the sample.

Notes on this clone: Which antigen it targets is not known. No clone much larger than this one lies a single base away; base qualities are absent.

Specimen: CD4+ or CD8+ T cells sorted from blood, collected in a trial of the OX40 agonist ivuxolimab. This sequence originates from an adult with an advanced solid tumor such as melanoma, head and neck, liver or kidney cancer.

The CDR3 region reads CSVGQGDQPQHF. The bases are TGCAGCGTTGGCCAGGGGGATCAGCCCCAGCATTTT. Recombination linked TRBV29-1 to TRBJ1-5; a stretch of 7 junction bases matches TRBD1. For CDR1 and CDR2, the germline V gene lists SQVTM and ANQGSEA. The CDR3 covers 12 residues, taking in both the cysteine and the phenylalanine. The sequence is cut down to CDR3 DNA, 36 bases in frame from base 1. V ends up 4 bases short and J 5 bases short, with an unmatched junction base count of 2.